This TCR beta chain was found in a study of T cells after yellow fever vaccination. 5'RACE template switching added a universal primer site and UMIs to TCR cDNA. TCRdb re-called the 5' RACE reads through MiXCR, storing one row per CDR3 protein. The sample shows 620,000 or so distinct CDR3 sequences, roughly an eighth of them seen only once. Germline trimming cut 5 bases from V and 7 bases from J; bases unmatched to any gene: 9. CDR1 is SEHNR and CDR2 is FQNEAQ in the germline V gene (reference sequence). The CDR3 is 16 amino acids. This clonotype has a handful of counts. What it binds is unknown. Study outcomes and limitations: A weaker secondary response peaked on day 5, the primary on day 15.

This TCR was sampled from a man under 40 who received the YFV17D yellow fever vaccine. The chain couples TRBV7-9 to TRBJ2-2; 11 positions agree with TRBD2. The source material was PBMCs, sampled on the day of the yellow fever booster vaccination. The CDR3 DNA reads TGTGCCAGCAGCCGGACTAGCGGGCCTAAGAGCGGGGAGCTGTTTTTT. Translation gives CASSRTSGPKSGELFF.